The 20 T cell receptor beta chains reported below all come from one sample, sequenced in a study of chemoradiotherapy in HPV16-positive cancers. Some clones are missing from TCRdb's copy, which holds only in-frame ones; the method was immunoSEQ multiplex PCR. The data hold about 7,500 clones, with about 64% observed a single time. The sample consisted of tumor tissue, taken from a patient who underwent chemoradiotherapy. The receptors were gathered from a human donor with HPV-associated anogenital cancer.

The V gene is TRBV4-1, the J gene TRBJ1-1; D is ambiguous. CDR3 length equals 15 residues. Trimming left V 1 base short and J 1 base short, with 10 bases between. CDR1 is MGHRA, CDR2 YSYEKL, per germline. CDR3 nucleotide sequence: TGCGCCAGCAGCCAAGGCTGGCAAAAGAACACTGAAGCTTTCTTT. Translation gives CASSQGWQKNTEAFF.

The chain links TRBV11-2 to TRBJ1-6; 9 bases are shared with TRBD1. The CDR3 is 19 amino acids. J lost 0 bases, V lost 5 bases, and 11 bases had no gene match. Germline CDR1 and CDR2: SGHAT and FQNNGV. The CDR3 loop is CASSHSGTGYSSYNSPLHF. Written as DNA, the CDR3 is TGTGCCAGCAGCCATTCCGGGACAGGGTATAGCTCCTATAATTCACCCCTCCACTTT.

The gene calls are TRBV7-6 and TRBJ2-6, with TRBD1 identical over 8 bases. The CDR3 sequence is 17 residues long. Germline V lookup: CDR1 SGHVS, CDR2 FNYEAQ. With V trimmed by 6 bases and J by 0 bases, 7 bases remained unmatched. The CDR3 sequence is CASSQGALASGANVLTF. The CDR3 region has the DNA TGTGCCAGCAGTCAGGGGGCGCTTGCCTCTGGGGCCAACGTCCTGACTTTC.

This rearrangement joins TRBV27 to TRBJ2-7, with D unclear. With 6 bases removed from V and 0 bases from J, the gap between germline ends came to 12 bases. The CDR3 sequence is 14 residues long. The germline gives CDR1 MNHEY, CDR2 SMNVEV (reference sequence). This CDR3 reads CASSVSESSYEQYF. CDR3 coding DNA: TGTGCCAGCAGCGTCAGTGAGAGCTCCTACGAGCAGTACTTC.

The rearrangement links TRBV6-4 to TRBJ2-6, with D unclear. The germline V gene encodes CDR1 MRHNA and CDR2 SNTAGT. This CDR3 has 14 amino acids. The ends were cut back, 2 bases at V and 0 bases at J, with 2 bases in the middle. CDR3 sequence reads: CASSDNSGANVLTF. CDR3 DNA: TGTGCCAGCAGTGACAACTCTGGGGCCAACGTCCTGACTTTC.

The V call is TRBV6-5, the J call TRBJ1-1; D is perhaps TRBD1 (5 bases). Germline assignment: CDR1 MNHEY and CDR2 SVGAGI. The length of the CDR3 is 14 residues. Trimming removed 7 bases from V and 8 bases from J, with 20 bases in between. CDR3 sequence: CASTTGALSIEAFF. Written as DNA, the CDR3 is TGTGCCAGCACCACAGGAGCCCTCTCTATCGAAGCTTTCTTT.

Worth noting for this clone: The sample carries other DNA sequences with the same CDR3. This chain connects TRBV6-6 to TRBJ1-5; the D is unclear. Germline lookup yields CDR1 MNHNY and CDR2 SVGAGI (reference sequence). V dropped 7 bases and J dropped 5 bases, with 9 bases sitting between them. The CDR3 sequence is 12 residues long. In DNA form, the CDR3 reads TGTGCCAGCACAGGATCGGATCAGCCCCAGCATTTT. Translation gives CASTGSDQPQHF.

The rearrangement links TRBV7-3 to TRBJ2-7; the match to TRBD1 covers 7 bases. CDR3 length: 16 amino acids. CDR1 is SGHTA and CDR2 is FQGTGA in the germline V gene. V was clipped by 1 base and J by 3 bases; unmatched bases: 9. The CDR3 region has the DNA TGTGCCAGCAGCTTAAAGTCAGGGGACAGTAACTACGAGCAGTACTTC. Amino acids: CASSLKSGDSNYEQYF.

The rearrangement uses TRBV2 and TRBJ2-2; D unclear. The CDR3 sequence is 13 residues long. From germline, CDR1 is SNHLY and CDR2 FYNNEI. Trimming took off 8 bases at V and 6 bases at J, with 13 bases between the two ends. CDR3 residues: CASRLWLAGELFF. The CDR3 nucleotides are TGTGCCAGCCGCCTCTGGTTGGCCGGGGAGCTGTTTTTT.

This clone was counted a single time. The chain employs TRBV5-4 and TRBJ1-2, with D possibly being TRBD1 (5 bases). CDR1 SGHNT and CDR2 YYREEE come from the germline V gene (reference sequence). The length of the CDR3 is 14 residues. V gave up 0 bases and J gave up 5 bases, with 11 bases separating them. The CDR3 bases are TGTGCCAGCAGCTTGGGGGGCTTCACATATGGCTACACCTTC. The encoded protein is CASSLGGFTYGYTF.

Here the CDR3 reads CASSPSLDSTDTQYF. The CDR3, as DNA: TGTGCCAGTAGCCCGTCACTGGATAGCACAGATACGCAGTATTTT. The gene calls are TRBV19 and TRBJ2-3; D call uncertain. Trimming shortened V by 6 bases and J by 0 bases, and 13 bases separated the two germline ends. This CDR3 spans 15 amino acids. Germline loops: CDR1 LNHDA, CDR2 SQIVND (reference sequence).

The genes are TRBV6-5 and TRBJ2-3; a possible D gene is TRBD1 (5 bases). Trimming took 7 bases from V and 1 from J, leaving 12 bases between them. The CDR3 is 14 amino acids. Per germline, CDR1 MNHEY and CDR2 SVGAGI. The CDR3 loop reads CASKVQAGTDTQYF. For the CDR3, the DNA is TGTGCCAGCAAGGTACAGGCGGGCACAGATACGCAGTATTTT.

The V gene is TRBV7-3, the J gene TRBJ2-2; D remains ambiguous. Trimming shortened V by 5 bases and J by 6 bases, and 22 bases separated the two germline ends. Germline V gene sequence: CDR1 SGHTA, CDR2 FQGTGA. The CDR3 runs to 17 residues. CDR3 amino acids: CASSPERGGRSAGELFF. CDR3 in DNA: TGTGCCAGCAGCCCCGAGAGAGGTGGGCGAAGCGCCGGGGAGCTGTTTTTT.

The chain carries TRBV10-2 and TRBJ1-2; tentatively, D is TRBD1 (5 bases). V lost 0 bases and J lost 2, with 16 bases in between. CDR3 length: 17 amino acids. Germline loops: CDR1 WSHSY, CDR2 SAAADI. DNA for the CDR3: TGCGCCAGCAGTGAGTCCCTCAGTCTCCGGGACAACTATGGCTACACCTTC. It encodes CASSESLSLRDNYGYTF.

In regard to this clone: A read error may produce the germline difference seen at one junction end. The V call is TRBV2, the J call TRBJ2-5; a possible D gene is TRBD2 (6 bases). CDR1 and CDR2 (germline): SNHLY, FYNNEI. This CDR3 has 12 residues. Here the CDR3 reads CASSGERAHTDF. In DNA form, the CDR3 reads TGTGCCAGCAGTGGTGAGCGGGCGCATACGGACTTC.

The rearrangement joins TRBV6-5 to TRBJ2-1; TRBD1 matches 7 bases. Trimming took 8 bases from V and 4 from J; bases not matched to a gene: 11. CDR1 is MNHEY, CDR2 SVGAGI, per germline. CDR3 size: 15 residues. DNA for the CDR3: TGTGCCAGCCAGGGGGTGGAGCGGAAATACAATGAGCAGTTCTTC. It translates to CASQGVERKYNEQFF.

The sample holds a few counts of this clone. The chain carries TRBV5-1 and TRBJ2-3, with D unresolved. Germline V gene lookup returns CDR1 SGHRS and CDR2 YFSETQ. The V end lost 7 bases, the J end lost 2 bases, and 17 bases lay between the germline ends. This CDR3 has 15 residues. The DNA of the CDR3 is TGCGCCAGCCATCCCGTGGGGTCCTACACAGATACGCAGTATTTT. This gives the protein CASHPVGSYTDTQYF.

J is TRBJ2-5 and V is TRBV4-2; TRBD2 matches 14 bases. The CDR3 is 18 residues long. Germline loops: CDR1 LGHNA, CDR2 YNFKEQ. V lost 1 base and J lost 1; bases outside the gene matches: 5. The CDR3 coding sequence is TGTGCCAGCAGCCAAGCGGGACTAGCGGGGGAAAGCCAAGAGACCCAGTACTTC. Its translation is CASSQAGLAGESQETQYF.

This clone has a handful of counts. In nucleotides, the CDR3 is TGTGCCAGCAGTGACTCGGACAACAATGAGCAGTTCTTC. This codes for CASSDSDNNEQFF. The chain uses TRBV6-4 and TRBJ2-1; the D gene is possibly TRBD1 (5 bases). The CDR3 loop spans 13 amino acids. Germline V gene data show CDR1 as MRHNA and CDR2 as SNTAGT. V was shortened by 0 bases and J by 5 bases, with 5 bases between the two germline ends.

This chain joins TRBV27 and TRBJ2-6, with D possibly called TRBD1 or TRBD2 (5 bases each). The V end lost 5 bases, the J end lost 1 base, and 21 bases lay between the germline ends. Germline lookup yields CDR1 MNHEY and CDR2 SMNVEV (reference sequence). This CDR3 region has 19 residues. The chain's CDR3 is CASSPQGRDSGSGANVLTF. The CDR3 nucleotides read TGTGCCAGCAGTCCTCAGGGCAGAGATTCGGGGTCTGGGGCCAACGTCCTGACTTTC.